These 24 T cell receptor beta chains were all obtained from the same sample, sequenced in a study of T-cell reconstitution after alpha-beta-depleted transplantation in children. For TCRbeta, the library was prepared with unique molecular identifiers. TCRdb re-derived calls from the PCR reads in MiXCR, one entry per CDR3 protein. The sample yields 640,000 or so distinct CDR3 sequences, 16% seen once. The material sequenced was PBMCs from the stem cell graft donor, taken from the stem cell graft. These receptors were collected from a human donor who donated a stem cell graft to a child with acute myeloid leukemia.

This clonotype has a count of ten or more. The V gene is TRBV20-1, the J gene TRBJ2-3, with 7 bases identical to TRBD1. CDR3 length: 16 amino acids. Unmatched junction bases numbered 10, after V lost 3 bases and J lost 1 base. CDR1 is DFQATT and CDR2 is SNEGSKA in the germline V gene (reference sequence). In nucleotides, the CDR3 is TGCAGTGCTAGTCACCCAGGGGGTAGCGGCACAGATACGCAGTATTTT. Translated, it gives CSASHPGGSGTDTQYF.

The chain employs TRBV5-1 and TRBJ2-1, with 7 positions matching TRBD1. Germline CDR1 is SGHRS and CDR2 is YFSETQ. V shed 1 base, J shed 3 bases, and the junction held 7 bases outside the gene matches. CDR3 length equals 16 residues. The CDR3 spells CASSLRLGTDYNEQFF. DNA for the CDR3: TGCGCCAGCAGCTTGCGCCTAGGGACAGACTACAATGAGCAGTTCTTC.

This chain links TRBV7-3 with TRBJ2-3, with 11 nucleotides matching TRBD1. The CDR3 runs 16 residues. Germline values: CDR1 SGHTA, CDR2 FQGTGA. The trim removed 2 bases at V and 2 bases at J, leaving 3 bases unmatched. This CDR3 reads CASSLPGQGATDTQYF. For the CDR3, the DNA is TGTGCCAGCAGCTTACCCGGACAGGGGGCCACAGATACGCAGTATTTT.

CDR3 region: CASSLEGRGWTDTQYF. The CDR3 DNA reads TGCGCCAGCAGCTTGGAAGGGCGGGGGTGGACAGATACGCAGTATTTT. The gene calls are TRBV5-1 and TRBJ2-3; 7 nucleotides align to TRBD2. With V trimmed by 0 bases and J by 3 bases, 7 bases remained unmatched. The CDR3 is made up of 16 amino acids. Germline V gene data show CDR1 as SGHRS and CDR2 as YFSETQ.

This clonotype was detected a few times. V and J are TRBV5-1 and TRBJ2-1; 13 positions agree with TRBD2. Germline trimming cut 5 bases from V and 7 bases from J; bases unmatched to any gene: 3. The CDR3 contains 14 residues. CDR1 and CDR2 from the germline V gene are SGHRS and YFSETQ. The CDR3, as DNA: TGCGCCAGCAGGTTGACTAGCGGGGGGAATGAGCAGTTCTTC. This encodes CASRLTSGGNEQFF.

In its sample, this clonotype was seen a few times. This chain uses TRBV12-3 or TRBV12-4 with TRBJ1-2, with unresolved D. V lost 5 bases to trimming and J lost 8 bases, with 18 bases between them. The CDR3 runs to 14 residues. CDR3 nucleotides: TGTGCCAGCAGTCCCCTGGGCCCGAAGGGCGGCTACACCTTC. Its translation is CASSPLGPKGGYTF.

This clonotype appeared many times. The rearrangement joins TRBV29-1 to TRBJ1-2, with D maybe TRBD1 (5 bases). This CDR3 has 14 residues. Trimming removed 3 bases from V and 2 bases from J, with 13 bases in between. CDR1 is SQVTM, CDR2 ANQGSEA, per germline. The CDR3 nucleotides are TGCAGCGTTGAGGGGGGGGGAGGGAACTATGGCTACACCTTC. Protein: CSVEGGGGNYGYTF.

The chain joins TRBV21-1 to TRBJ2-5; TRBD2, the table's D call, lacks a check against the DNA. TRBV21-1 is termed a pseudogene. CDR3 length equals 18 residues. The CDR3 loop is CASSKQMDGSGSRETQYF. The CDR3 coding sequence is TGTGCCAGCAGCAAACAAATGGACGGGAGTGGATCTCGGGAGACCCAGTACTTC.

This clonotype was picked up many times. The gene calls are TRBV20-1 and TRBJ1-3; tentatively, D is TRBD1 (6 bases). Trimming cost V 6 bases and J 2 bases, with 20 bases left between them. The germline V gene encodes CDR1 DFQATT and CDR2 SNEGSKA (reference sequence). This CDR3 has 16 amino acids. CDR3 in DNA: TGCAGTGCCCTCAGCAGGGGCGAGGGCCCTGGAAACACCATATATTTT. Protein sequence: CSALSRGEGPGNTIYF.

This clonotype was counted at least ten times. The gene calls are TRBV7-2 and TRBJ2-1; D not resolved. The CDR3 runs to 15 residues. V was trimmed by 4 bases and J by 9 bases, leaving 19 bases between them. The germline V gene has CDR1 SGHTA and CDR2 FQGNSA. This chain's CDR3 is CASSSDSFSGAEQFF. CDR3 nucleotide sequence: TGTGCCAGCAGCTCCGATAGCTTTAGTGGCGCTGAGCAGTTCTTC.

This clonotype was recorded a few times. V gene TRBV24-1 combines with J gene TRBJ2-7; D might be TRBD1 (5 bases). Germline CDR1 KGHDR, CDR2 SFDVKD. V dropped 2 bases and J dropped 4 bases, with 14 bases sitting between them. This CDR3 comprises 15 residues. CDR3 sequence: CATSDSRAPQYEQYF. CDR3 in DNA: TGTGCCACCAGTGATTCCAGGGCCCCGCAATACGAGCAGTACTTC.

The CDR3 nucleotides read TGTGCCAGCTGGGACAGGAACACTGAAGCTTTCTTT. Its translation: CASWDRNTEAFF. The chain employs TRBV28 and TRBJ1-1; 7 nucleotides line up with TRBD1. There are 12 residues in the CDR3. Germline V gene sequence: CDR1 MDHEN, CDR2 SYDVKM. Unmatched junction bases numbered 1, after V lost 8 bases and J lost 1 base.

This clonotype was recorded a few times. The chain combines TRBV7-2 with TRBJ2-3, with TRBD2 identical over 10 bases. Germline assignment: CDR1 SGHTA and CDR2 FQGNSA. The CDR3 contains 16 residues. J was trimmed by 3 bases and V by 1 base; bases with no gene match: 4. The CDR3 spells CASSLGKAGGTDTQYF. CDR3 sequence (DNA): TGTGCCAGCAGCTTAGGGAAAGCGGGGGGGACAGATACGCAGTATTTT.

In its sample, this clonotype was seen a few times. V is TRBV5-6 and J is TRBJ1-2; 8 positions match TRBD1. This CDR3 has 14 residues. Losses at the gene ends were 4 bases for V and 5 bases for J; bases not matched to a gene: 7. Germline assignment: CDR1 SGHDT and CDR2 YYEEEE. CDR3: CASSLRTGKYGYTF. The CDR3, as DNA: TGTGCCAGCAGCCTAAGGACAGGGAAATATGGCTACACCTTC.

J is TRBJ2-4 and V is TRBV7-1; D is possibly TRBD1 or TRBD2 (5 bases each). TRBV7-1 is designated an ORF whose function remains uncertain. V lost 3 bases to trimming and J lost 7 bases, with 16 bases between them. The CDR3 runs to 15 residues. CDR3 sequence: CASSSHRDPQNIQYF. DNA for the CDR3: TGTGCCAGCAGCTCCCACCGGGACCCGCAGAACATTCAGTACTTC.

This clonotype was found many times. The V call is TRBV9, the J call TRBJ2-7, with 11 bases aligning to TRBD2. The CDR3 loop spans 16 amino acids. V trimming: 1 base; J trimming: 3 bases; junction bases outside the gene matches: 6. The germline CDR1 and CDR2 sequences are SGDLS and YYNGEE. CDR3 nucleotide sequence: TGTGCCAGCAGCGTAAGGCCCGGGACTAGCGGCTACGAGCAGTACTTC. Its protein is CASSVRPGTSGYEQYF.

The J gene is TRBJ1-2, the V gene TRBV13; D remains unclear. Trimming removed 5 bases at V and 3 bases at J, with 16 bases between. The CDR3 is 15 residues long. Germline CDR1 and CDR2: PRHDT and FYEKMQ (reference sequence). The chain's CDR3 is CASSPDSRRDYGYTF. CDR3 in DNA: TGTGCCAGCAGCCCGGACTCACGACGGGACTATGGCTACACCTTC. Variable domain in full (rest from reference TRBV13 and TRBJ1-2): AAGVIQSPRHLIKEKRETATLKCYPIPRHDTVYWYQQGPGQDPQFLISFYEKMQSDKGSIPDRFSAQQFSDYHSELNMSSLELGDSALYFCASSPDSRRDYGYTFGSGTRLTVV.

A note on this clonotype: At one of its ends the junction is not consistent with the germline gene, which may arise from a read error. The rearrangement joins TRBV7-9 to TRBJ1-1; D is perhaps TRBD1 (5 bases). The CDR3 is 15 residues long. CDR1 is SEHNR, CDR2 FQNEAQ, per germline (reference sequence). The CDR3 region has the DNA TGTGCCAGCAGGGCCCCGGGACGGGCGGGCACTGAATCTTTCTTT. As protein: CASRAPGRAGTESFF.

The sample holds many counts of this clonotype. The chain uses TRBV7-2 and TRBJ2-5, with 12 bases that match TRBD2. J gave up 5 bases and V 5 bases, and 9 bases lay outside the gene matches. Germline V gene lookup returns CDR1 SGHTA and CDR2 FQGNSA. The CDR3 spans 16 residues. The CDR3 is CASSALAGGPWETQYF. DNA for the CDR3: TGTGCCAGCAGCGCTCTAGCGGGGGGGCCGTGGGAGACCCAGTACTTC. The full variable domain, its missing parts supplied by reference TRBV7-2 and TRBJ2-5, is GAGVSQSPSNKVTEKGKDVELRCDPISGHTALYWYRQSLGQGLEFLIYFQGNSAPDKSGLPSDRFSAERTGGSVSTLTIQRTQQEDSAVYLCASSALAGGPWETQYFGPGTRLLVL.

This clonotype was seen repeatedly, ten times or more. Here the CDR3 reads CSAKRTGYEQYV. CDR3 coding DNA: TGCAGTGCTAAACGGACAGGGTACGAGCAGTACGTC. J is TRBJ2-7 and V is TRBV20-1, with 8 bases aligning to TRBD1. CDR3 length equals 12 residues. With V trimmed by 4 bases and J by 4 bases, 3 bases remained unmatched. CDR1 is DFQATT and CDR2 is SNEGSKA in the germline V gene (reference sequence).

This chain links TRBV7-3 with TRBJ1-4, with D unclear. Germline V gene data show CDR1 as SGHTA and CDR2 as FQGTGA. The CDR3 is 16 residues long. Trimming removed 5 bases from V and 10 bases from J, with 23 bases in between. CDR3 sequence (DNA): TGTGCCAGCAGCCCATTACGATCGGAGGGTTATGGAAAACTGTTTTTT. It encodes CASSPLRSEGYGKLFF.

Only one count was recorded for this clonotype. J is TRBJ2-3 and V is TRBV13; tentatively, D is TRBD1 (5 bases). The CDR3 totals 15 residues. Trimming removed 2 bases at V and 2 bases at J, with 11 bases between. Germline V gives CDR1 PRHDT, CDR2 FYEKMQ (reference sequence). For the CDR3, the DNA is TGTGCCAGCAGCTTAAGGGGCCCCACCACAGATACGCAGTATTTT. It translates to CASSLRGPTTDTQYF.

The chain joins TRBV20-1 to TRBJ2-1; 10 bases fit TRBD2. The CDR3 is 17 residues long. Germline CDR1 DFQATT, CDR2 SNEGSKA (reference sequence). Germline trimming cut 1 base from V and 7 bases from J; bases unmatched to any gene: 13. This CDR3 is CSARGKGSGGWGNEQFF. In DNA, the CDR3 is TGCAGTGCTAGAGGGAAGGGTAGCGGGGGGTGGGGGAATGAGCAGTTCTTC.

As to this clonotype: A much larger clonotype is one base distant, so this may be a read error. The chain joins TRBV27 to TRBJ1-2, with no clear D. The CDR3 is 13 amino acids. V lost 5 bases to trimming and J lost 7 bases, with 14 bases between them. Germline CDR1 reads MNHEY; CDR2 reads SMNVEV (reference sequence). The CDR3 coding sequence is TGTGCCAGCAGTGTTCTGGTAGTTGGTGGCTACACCTTC. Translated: CASSVLVVGGYTF.